The 10 T cell receptor beta chains listed next were all sequenced from one sample in a study of blood T cell repertoires in COVID-19. Clones were sequenced by immunoSEQ multiplex PCR, and TCRdb holds only the in-frame ones, with some missing. The table shows under 350,000 clones, with 75% to 90% occurring only once. The sample comprised peripheral blood. These receptors all come from a man in his forties with acute or convalescent COVID-19.

CDR3 coding DNA: TGCGCCAGCAGCTTAACAGGGGTGGGAACAGATACGCAGTATTTT. Translation: CASSLTGVGTDTQYF. The rearrangement joins TRBV5-1 to TRBJ2-3; TRBD1 agrees at 7 bases. The V gene's germline CDR1 is SGHRS and CDR2 YFSETQ. CDR3 size: 15 residues. V lost 2 bases to trimming and J lost 3 bases; unmatched junction nucleotides: 6. The whole variable domain, remainder taken from reference TRBV5-1 and TRBJ2-3, is KAGVTQTPRYLIKTRGQQVTLSCSPISGHRSVSWYQQTPGQGLQFLFEYFSETQRNKGNFPGRFSGRQFSNSRSEMNVSTLELGDSALYLCASSLTGVGTDTQYFGPGTRLTVL.

This rearrangement joins TRBV6-4 to TRBJ2-1; a possible D gene is TRBD2 (5 bases). The CDR3 has 12 residues. The germline gives CDR1 MRHNA, CDR2 SNTAGT. V was shortened by 2 bases and J by 9 bases, with 8 bases between the two germline ends. CDR3 coding DNA: TGTGCCAGCAGTGACGGTGCGGGTGAGCAGTTCTTC. It codes for CASSDGAGEQFF.

J is TRBJ2-4 and V is TRBV2; 7 bases line up with TRBD2. Trimming took 8 bases from V and 8 from J; bases not matched to a gene: 9. The CDR3 covers 13 residues. The V gene's germline CDR1 is SNHLY and CDR2 FYNNEI. The CDR3 DNA reads as TGTGCCAGCCGGAGCGGGGTGGGGTACATTCAGTACTTC. Its protein product is CASRSGVGYIQYF.

The V gene is TRBV10-1, the J gene TRBJ1-1; 7 positions agree with TRBD1. This CDR3 spans 13 amino acids. V was pared by 6 bases and J by 5 bases, with 6 bases of the junction left unmatched. Germline V lookup: CDR1 WNHNN, CDR2 SYGVQD (reference sequence). CDR3 nucleotide sequence: TGCGCCAGCAGAGTGGACAGGAGTACTGAAGCTTTCTTT. Encoded protein: CASRVDRSTEAFF.

This clone has just one count. The chain has TRBV5-1 and TRBJ1-4, with 8 bases fitting TRBD1. V gave up 1 base and J gave up 6 bases; unmatched junction bases: 2. From germline, CDR1 is SGHRS and CDR2 YFSETQ. The CDR3 spans 14 residues. CDR3 residues: CASSLMTGDEKLFF. The CDR3 DNA reads TGCGCCAGCAGCTTGATGACAGGGGATGAAAAACTGTTTTTT. Looking up the rest from reference TRBV5-1 and TRBJ1-4 gives the full variable domain: KAGVTQTPRYLIKTRGQQVTLSCSPISGHRSVSWYQQTPGQGLQFLFEYFSETQRNKGNFPGRFSGRQFSNSRSEMNVSTLELGDSALYLCASSLMTGDEKLFFGSGTQLSVL.

The V gene is TRBV7-9, the J gene TRBJ2-3, with no clear D. The CDR3 extends over 11 amino acids. V dropped 1 base and J dropped 13 bases, with 9 bases sitting between them. Germline loops: CDR1 SEHNR, CDR2 FQNEAQ (reference sequence). DNA for the CDR3: TGTGCCAGCAGCTTAGAACTATCTGAGTATTTT. Amino acid sequence: CASSLELSEYF.

This chain links TRBV12-3 or TRBV12-4 with TRBJ1-1; unclear D gene. The CDR3 runs to 13 residues. V was shortened by 3 bases and J by 3 bases, with 8 bases between the two germline ends. The CDR3 bases are TGTGCCAGCAGTTTCGGGCGGGACACTGAAGCTTTCTTT. The encoded protein is CASSFGRDTEAFF.

The chain employs TRBV11-2 and TRBJ2-3, with a possible D match to TRBD2 (7 bases). The length of the CDR3 is 16 residues. The germline V gene has CDR1 SGHAT and CDR2 FQNNGV. The V and J ends lost 1 base and 2 bases respectively, with 13 bases between them. This chain's CDR3 is CASSLGSGGLTDTQYF. The CDR3 DNA is TGTGCCAGCAGCTTAGGCTCGGGGGGCCTCACAGATACGCAGTATTTT.

The chain couples TRBV10-1 to TRBJ2-2; 10 positions agree with TRBD2. The V and J ends lost 4 bases and 4 bases, in that order; junction bases with no gene match: 9. The CDR3 consists of 17 residues. Per germline, CDR1 WNHNN and CDR2 SYGVQD (reference sequence). This chain's CDR3 is CASSVPGERGGTGELFF. The CDR3 DNA sequence: TGCGCCAGCAGTGTTCCGGGTGAGCGGGGGGGCACCGGGGAGCTGTTTTTT.

The chain links TRBV11-2 to TRBJ1-5, with D possibly matching TRBD1 (5 bases). Looked up from germline, CDR1 is SGHAT and CDR2 is FQNNGV. Trimming pared 8 bases from V and 7 bases from J, leaving 15 bases between. This CDR3 comprises 13 residues. The CDR3 protein is CASARGGYQPQHF. The CDR3 coding sequence is TGTGCCAGCGCGAGGGGAGGGTACCAGCCCCAGCATTTT.